One and the same sample provided the 4 T cell receptor beta chains below, sequenced in a study of early T cells in non-severe SARS-CoV-2 infection. TCRdb redid the calling of the 5' RACE reads with MiXCR, one entry per CDR3 protein. The table has about 100,000 distinct CDR3 sequences, about 13% seen once; the top ten hold about 2%. Sequenced input: whole blood. These receptors were taken from an adult who was a healthcare worker with PCR-confirmed SARS-CoV-2 infection or an uninfected control (not recorded which).

This clonotype was recorded at least ten times. This chain uses TRBV11-2 with TRBJ2-5; 8 bases align to TRBD1. CDR3 length: 16 amino acids. The junction had 9 bases not matched to a gene; V was cut back by 5 bases and J by 1 base. CDR1 is SGHAT and CDR2 is FQNNGV in the germline V gene. This CDR3 is CASSNLRDRTQETQYF. DNA of the CDR3: TGTGCCAGCAGCAACCTCCGGGACAGGACCCAAGAGACCCAGTACTTC. Based on the CDR3 plus reference TRBV11-2 and TRBJ2-5, the full variable domain is EAGVAQSPRYKIIEKRQSVAFWCNPISGHATLYWYQQILGQGPKLLIQFQNNGVVDDSQLPKDRFSAERLKGVDSTLKIQPAKLEDSAVYLCASSNLRDRTQETQYFGPGTRLLVL.

The rearrangement links TRBV28 to TRBJ1-3; no firm D call. The V end lost 2 bases, the J end lost 0 bases, and 5 bases lay between the germline ends. The CDR3 loop spans 14 amino acids. The germline gives CDR1 MDHEN, CDR2 SYDVKM. The CDR3 region has the DNA TGTGCCAGCAGTTTAAGGATCTCTGGAAACACCATATATTTT. It translates to CASSLRISGNTIYF.

This clonotype was seen only a few times. The chain recombines TRBV6-5 with TRBJ2-5; 10 nucleotides agree with TRBD2. The germline V gene encodes CDR1 MNHEY and CDR2 SVGAGI. Germline trimming cut 2 bases from V and 2 bases from J; bases unmatched to any gene: 8. This CDR3 is built from 17 residues. CDR3 coding DNA: TGTGCCAGCAGTTACGGCAGACTAGCGGGTGGACAAGAGACCCAGTACTTC. As protein: CASSYGRLAGGQETQYF.

The sample holds a few counts of this clonotype. The chain is built from TRBV6-2 or TRBV6-3 and TRBJ1-1; tentative D call: TRBD1 (5 bases). In germline, CDR1 is MNHEY, CDR2 SVGEGT. The length of the CDR3 is 16 residues. Trimming took off 7 bases at V and 5 bases at J, with 23 bases between the two ends. The CDR3 DNA sequence: TGTGCCAGCAACAGAGGGGAAGGCTGGGTCTGGACTGAAGCTTTCTTT. Protein: CASNRGEGWVWTEAFF.